Below, one TCR beta chain is given with its context. Its specificity is not known. The CDR3 loop spans 15 amino acids. Germline CDR1 PRHDT, CDR2 FYEKMQ (reference sequence). V lost 4 bases and J lost 1, with 12 bases in between. This entry belongs to a study of T cells in Graves' hyperthyroidism and ophthalmopathy. Findings of the study overall: From stable hyperthyroidism, ophthalmopathy was set apart by a 13 V-J model. Researchers found most expanded thyroid clonotypes above 0.001 in blood as well.

Template material for amplifying TCR beta CDR3 regions consisted of RNA transcripts. The TCR CDR3 was amplified in a first-round RT-PCR using the HTBI primer set. MiXCR, run by TCRdb on the multiplex PCR reads, gives a single entry per CDR3 protein. The table records approximately 400,000 distinct CDR3 sequences, around 14% of them present only once. Predating any ophthalmopathy symptoms, the blood sample was taken at first hyperthyroidism diagnosis. Fresh peripheral blood, around 9.3 ml of it, supplied the PBMCs. The sequencing input was blood. The chain employs TRBV13 and TRBJ2-3, with D possibly being TRBD1 (6 bases). The receptor comes from a woman in her late teens or twenties with Graves' hyperthyroidism that later progressed to Graves' ophthalmopathy. The CDR3 protein is CASSYGQIRTDTQYF. The CDR3 DNA follows: TGTGCCAGCAGCTACGGACAGATCCGCACAGATACGCAGTATTTT.